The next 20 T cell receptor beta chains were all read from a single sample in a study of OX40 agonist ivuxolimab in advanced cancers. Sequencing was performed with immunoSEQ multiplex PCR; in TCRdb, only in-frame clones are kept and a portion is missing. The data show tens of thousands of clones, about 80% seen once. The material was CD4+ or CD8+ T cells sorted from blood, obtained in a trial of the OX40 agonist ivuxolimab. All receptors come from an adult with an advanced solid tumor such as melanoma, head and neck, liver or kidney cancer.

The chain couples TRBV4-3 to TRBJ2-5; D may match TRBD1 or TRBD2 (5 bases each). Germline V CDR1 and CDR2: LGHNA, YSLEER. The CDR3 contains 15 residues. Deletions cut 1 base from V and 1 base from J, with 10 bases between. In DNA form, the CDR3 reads TGCGCCAGCAGCCAAGTTGGGACGGCCCAAGAGACCCAGTACTTC. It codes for CASSQVGTAQETQYF.

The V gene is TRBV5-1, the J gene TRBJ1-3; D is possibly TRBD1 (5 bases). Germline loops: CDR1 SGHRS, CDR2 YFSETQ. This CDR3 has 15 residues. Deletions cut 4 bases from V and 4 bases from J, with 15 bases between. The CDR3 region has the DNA TGCGCCAGCAGCCCGGGGACCGCGGACGGAAACACCATATATTTT. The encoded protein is CASSPGTADGNTIYF.

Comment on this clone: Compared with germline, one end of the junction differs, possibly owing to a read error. CDR3 nucleotides: TGTGCCAGCAGCAAAGAGGGACGGTCTAGCACAGATACGCAGTATTTT. Encoded protein: CASSKEGRSSTDTQYF. The chain employs TRBV14 and TRBJ2-3, with D perhaps matching TRBD1 or TRBD2 (5 bases each). From germline, CDR1 is SGHDN and CDR2 FVKESK. There are 16 residues in the CDR3.

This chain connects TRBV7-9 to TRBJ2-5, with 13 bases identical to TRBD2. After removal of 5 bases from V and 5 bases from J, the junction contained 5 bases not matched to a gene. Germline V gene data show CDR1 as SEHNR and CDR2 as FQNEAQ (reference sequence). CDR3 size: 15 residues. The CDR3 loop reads CASSTGLAGEETQYF. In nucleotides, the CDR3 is TGTGCCAGCAGCACCGGACTAGCGGGAGAGGAGACCCAGTACTTC.

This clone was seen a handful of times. The CDR3 here is CASSLDGPTDTQYF. CDR3 DNA: TGTGCCAGCAGCTTAGATGGGCCCACAGATACGCAGTATTTT. The chain couples TRBV7-3 to TRBJ2-3; D uncertain. V was pared by 2 bases and J by 2 bases, with 8 bases between. CDR1 SGHTA and CDR2 FQGTGA come from the germline V gene. The CDR3 sequence is 14 residues long.

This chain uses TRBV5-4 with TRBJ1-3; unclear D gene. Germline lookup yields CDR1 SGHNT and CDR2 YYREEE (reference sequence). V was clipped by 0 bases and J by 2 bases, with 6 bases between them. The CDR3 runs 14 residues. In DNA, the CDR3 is TGTGCCAGCAGCTTGGGGACGGCTGGAAACACCATATATTTT. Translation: CASSLGTAGNTIYF. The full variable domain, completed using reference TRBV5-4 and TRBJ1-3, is ETGVTQSPTHLIKTRGQQVTLRCSSQSGHNTVSWYQQALGQGPQFIFQYYREEENGRGNFPPRFSGLQFPNYSSELNVNALELDDSALYLCASSLGTAGNTIYFGEGSWLTVV.

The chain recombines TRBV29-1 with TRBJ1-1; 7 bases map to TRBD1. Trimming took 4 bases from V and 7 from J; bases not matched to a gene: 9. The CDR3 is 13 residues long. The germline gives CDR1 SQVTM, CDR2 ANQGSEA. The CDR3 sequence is CSVAQGRGFEAFF. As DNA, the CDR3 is TGCAGCGTTGCACAGGGGAGGGGGTTTGAAGCTTTCTTT.

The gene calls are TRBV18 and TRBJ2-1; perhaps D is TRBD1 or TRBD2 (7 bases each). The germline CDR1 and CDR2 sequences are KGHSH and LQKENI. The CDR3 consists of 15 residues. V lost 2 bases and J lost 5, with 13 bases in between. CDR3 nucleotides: TGTGCCAGCTCACCATCAGGGGGAGGGGACAATGAGCAGTTCTTC. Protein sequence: CASSPSGGGDNEQFF.

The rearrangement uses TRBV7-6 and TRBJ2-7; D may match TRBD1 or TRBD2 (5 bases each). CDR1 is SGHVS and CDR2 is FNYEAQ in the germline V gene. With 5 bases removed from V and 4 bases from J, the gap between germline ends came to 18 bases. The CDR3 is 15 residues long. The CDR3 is CASSPPRGTSYEQYF. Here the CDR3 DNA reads TGTGCCAGCAGCCCTCCCCGAGGGACCTCTTACGAGCAGTACTTC.

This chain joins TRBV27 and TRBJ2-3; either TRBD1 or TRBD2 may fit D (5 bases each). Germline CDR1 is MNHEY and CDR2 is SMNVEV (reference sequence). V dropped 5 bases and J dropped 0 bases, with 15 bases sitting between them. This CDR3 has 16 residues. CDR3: CASSTSGTASTDTQYF. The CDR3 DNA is TGTGCCAGCAGTACGTCCGGGACGGCCAGCACAGATACGCAGTATTTT.

CDR3: CASSLVGGAADTQYF. The CDR3 DNA reads as TGCGCCAGCAGCTTGGTGGGCGGTGCCGCAGATACGCAGTATTTT. The chain couples TRBV5-1 to TRBJ2-3; D gene uncertain. This CDR3 has 15 amino acids. CDR1 and CDR2 (germline): SGHRS, YFSETQ. V lost 0 bases to trimming and J lost 4 bases, with 12 bases between them.

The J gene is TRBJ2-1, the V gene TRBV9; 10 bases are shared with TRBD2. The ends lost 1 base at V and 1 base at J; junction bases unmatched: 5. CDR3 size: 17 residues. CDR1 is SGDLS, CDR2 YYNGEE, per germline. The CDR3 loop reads CASSVLTSGNSYNEQFF. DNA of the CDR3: TGTGCCAGCAGCGTACTTACTAGCGGGAATTCCTACAATGAGCAGTTCTTC.

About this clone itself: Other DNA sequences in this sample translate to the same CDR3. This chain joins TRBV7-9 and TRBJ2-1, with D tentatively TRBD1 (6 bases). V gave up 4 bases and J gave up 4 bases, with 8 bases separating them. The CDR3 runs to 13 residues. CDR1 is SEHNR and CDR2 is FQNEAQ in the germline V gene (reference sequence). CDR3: CASSSDRYNEQFF. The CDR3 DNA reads TGTGCCAGCAGCTCGGACAGATACAATGAGCAGTTCTTC. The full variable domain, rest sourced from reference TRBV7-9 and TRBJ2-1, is DTGVSQNPRHKITKRGQNVTFRCDPISEHNRLYWYRQTLGQGPEFLTYFQNEAQLEKSRLLSDRFSAERPKGSFSTLEIQRTEQGDSAMYLCASSSDRYNEQFFGPGTRLTVL.

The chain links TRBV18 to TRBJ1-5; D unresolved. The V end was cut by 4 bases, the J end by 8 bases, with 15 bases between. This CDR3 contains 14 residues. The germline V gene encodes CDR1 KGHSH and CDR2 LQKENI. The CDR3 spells CASSQLIVAEPQHF. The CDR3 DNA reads TGTGCCAGCTCACAGCTAATTGTCGCCGAGCCCCAGCATTTT.

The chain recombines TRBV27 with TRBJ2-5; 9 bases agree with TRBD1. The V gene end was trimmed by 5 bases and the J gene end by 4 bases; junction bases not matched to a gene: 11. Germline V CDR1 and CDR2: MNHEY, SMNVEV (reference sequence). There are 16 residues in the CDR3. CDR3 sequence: CASSPLGTGKRETQYF. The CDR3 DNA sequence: TGTGCCAGCAGTCCCCTGGGGACAGGGAAACGAGAGACCCAGTACTTC.

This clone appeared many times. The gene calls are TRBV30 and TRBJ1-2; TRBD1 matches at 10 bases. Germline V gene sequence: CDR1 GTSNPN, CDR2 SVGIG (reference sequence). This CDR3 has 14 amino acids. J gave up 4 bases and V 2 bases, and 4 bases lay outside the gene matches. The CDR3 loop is CAWSQDRGVYGYTF. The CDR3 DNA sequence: TGTGCCTGGAGTCAGGACAGGGGGGTCTATGGCTACACCTTC.

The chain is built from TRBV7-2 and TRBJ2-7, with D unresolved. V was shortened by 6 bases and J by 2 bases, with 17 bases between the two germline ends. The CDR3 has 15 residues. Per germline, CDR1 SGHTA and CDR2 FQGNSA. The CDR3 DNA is TGTGCCAGCAGTTCCCAACCCGACGGACCCTACGAGCAGTACTTC. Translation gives CASSSQPDGPYEQYF.

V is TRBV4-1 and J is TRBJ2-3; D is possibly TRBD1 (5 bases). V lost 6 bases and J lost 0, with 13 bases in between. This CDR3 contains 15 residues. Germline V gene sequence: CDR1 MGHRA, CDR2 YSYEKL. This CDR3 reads CASRLGRASTDTQYF. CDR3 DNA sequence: TGCGCCAGCAGACTTGGCAGGGCGAGCACAGATACGCAGTATTTT.

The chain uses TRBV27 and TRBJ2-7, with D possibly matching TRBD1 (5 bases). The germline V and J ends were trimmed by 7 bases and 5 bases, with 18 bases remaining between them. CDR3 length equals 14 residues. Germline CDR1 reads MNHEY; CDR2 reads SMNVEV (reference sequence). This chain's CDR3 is CASTETQGRDEQYF. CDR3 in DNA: TGTGCCAGCACCGAGACCCAGGGAAGAGACGAGCAGTACTTC.

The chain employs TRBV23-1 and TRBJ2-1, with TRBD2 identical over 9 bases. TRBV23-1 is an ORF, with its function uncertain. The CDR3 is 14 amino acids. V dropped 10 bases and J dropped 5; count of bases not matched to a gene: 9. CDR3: CAIFPGLADNEQFF. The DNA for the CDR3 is TGCGCCATCTTCCCGGGACTAGCAGACAATGAGCAGTTCTTC.